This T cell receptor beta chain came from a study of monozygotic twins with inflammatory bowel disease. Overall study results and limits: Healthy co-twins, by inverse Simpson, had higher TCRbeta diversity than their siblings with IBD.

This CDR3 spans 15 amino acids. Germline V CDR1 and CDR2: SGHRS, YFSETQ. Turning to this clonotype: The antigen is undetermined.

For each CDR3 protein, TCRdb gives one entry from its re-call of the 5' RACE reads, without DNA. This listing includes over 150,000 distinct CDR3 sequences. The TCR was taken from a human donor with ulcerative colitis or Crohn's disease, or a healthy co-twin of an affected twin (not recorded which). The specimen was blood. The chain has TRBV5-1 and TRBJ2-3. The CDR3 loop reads CASSPGRTVTDTQYF.